This T cell receptor (beta chain) is drawn from a study of cytomegalovirus exposure and HLA in healthy donors. At the level of the study: The 95 to 150 validation repertoires used a platform that matched the one used for the 500 to 700 first-cohort repertoires, as a later analysis reported. Study results and caveats: In vitro work confirmed that a few CMV-associated chains recognize CMV antigens. Fewer than 200 TCR beta chains were listed as cytomegalovirus-associated. Most observed TCR sequences were rare, whereas some public TCRs were detected in many donors.

There are many counts of this clone. Its specificity is not known. V shed 2 bases, J shed 3 bases, and the junction held 1 base outside the gene matches. The CDR3 totals 14 residues. Germline V gives CDR1 MDHEN, CDR2 SYDVKM. Generated by immunoSEQ multiplex PCR, the TCRdb table keeps only in-frame clones and is missing some. The sample consists of more than 200,000 clones, 90% of them appearing once. Sequencing input: PBMCs. This clonotype originated in a woman aged 25-40 years in good health and CMV-seronegative. This rearrangement joins TRBV28 to TRBJ2-1; TRBD2 agrees at 7 bases. CDR3 protein: CASSLLADYNEQFF. Written as DNA, the CDR3 is TGTGCCAGCAGTTTACTAGCGGACTACAATGAGCAGTTCTTC.